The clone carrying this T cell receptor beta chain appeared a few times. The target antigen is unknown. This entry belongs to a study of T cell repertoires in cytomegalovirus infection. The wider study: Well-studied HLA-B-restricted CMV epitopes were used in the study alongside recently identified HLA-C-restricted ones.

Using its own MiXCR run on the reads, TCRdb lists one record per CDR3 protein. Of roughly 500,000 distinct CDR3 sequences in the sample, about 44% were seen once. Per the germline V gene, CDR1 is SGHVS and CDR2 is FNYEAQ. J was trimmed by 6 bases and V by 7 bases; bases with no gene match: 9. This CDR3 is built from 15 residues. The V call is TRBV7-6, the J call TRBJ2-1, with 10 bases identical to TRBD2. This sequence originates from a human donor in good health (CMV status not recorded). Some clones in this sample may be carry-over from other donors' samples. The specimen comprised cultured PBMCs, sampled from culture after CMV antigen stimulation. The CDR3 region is CASNSGRFLRNEQFF. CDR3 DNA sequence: TGTGCCAGCAATAGCGGGAGGTTCCTACGCAATGAGCAGTTCTTC.